Described below is a single TCR beta chain sequence and its context. Its antigen remains unidentified. The CDR3 consists of 15 residues. V dropped 0 bases and J dropped 9 bases, with 16 bases sitting between them. Germline CDR1 is SGHRS and CDR2 is YFSETQ. This entry comes from a study of vaccination and CD4 T cells after COVID-19. Looking at the study overall: The authors exposed cells to overlapping spike peptides derived from SARS-CoV-2, HCoV-NL63, HCoV-OC43 and HCoV-229E. Whole-study results and caveats: Spike mono-reactivity was evident in 304 of the 307 vaccine-specific clones derived from convalescent patients.

At the Johns Hopkins FTIC core, DNA taken from cultured CD4+ T cells was sequenced by way of the Oncomine TCR Beta short-read assay. It was cultured CD4+ T cells from which genomic DNA was extracted. TCRdb redid the calling of the PCR reads with MiXCR, one entry per CDR3 protein. The repertoire holds 15,000 to 25,000 distinct CDR3 sequences, with approximately 40% as singletons. Noted treatment: approximately nine-day PBMC culture with coronavirus spike peptide pools or control peptides (ViraFEST assay). The clonotype originates from a human donor who received a COVID-19 vaccine. The chain links TRBV5-1 to TRBJ2-1; maybe TRBD1 (7 bases). The starting material was CD4+ T cells from blood, cultured in vitro, obtained before SARS-CoV-2 vaccination. For the CDR3, the DNA is TGCGCCAGCAGCTTGGACAGGGGAAAGGAGGGTGAGCAGTTCTTC. Translated: CASSLDRGKEGEQFF.